Here is one TCR beta chain with its context. These data belong to a study of blood T cell repertoires in COVID-19. Measured with immunoSEQ multiplex PCR; TCRdb has only the in-frame clones, and not every one. The sample holds about 330,000 clones, 70% to 90% seen once. The CDR3 runs to 17 residues. Germline V gene lookup returns CDR1 SEHNR and CDR2 FQNEAQ (reference sequence). The J segment lost 5 bases and the V segment lost 4 bases, leaving 13 bases of the junction unmatched. The rearrangement uses TRBV7-9 and TRBJ1-2; 10 positions agree with TRBD1. The sequencing sample was made of PBMCs or T cells enriched from blood (not recorded which). This clonotype was sampled from a woman in her twenties or thirties who had recovered from COVID-19. CDR3 coding DNA: TGTGCCAGCAGCTCTACGGGACAGGGGCAACAAGGATATGGCTACACCTTC. Amino acid sequence: CASSSTGQGQQGYGYTF.